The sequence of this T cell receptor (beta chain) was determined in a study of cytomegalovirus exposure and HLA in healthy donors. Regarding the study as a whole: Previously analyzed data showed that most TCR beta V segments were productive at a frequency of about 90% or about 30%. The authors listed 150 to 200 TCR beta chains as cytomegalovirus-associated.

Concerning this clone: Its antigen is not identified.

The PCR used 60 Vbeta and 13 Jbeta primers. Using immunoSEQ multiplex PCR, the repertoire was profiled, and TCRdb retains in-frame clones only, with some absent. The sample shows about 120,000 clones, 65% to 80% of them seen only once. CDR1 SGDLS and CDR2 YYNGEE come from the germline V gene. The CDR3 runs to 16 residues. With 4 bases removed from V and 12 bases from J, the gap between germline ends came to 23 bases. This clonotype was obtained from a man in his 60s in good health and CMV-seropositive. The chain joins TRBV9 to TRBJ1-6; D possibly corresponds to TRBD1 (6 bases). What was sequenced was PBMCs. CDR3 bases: TGTGCCAGCAGCCTAGGAGGGGCAGGGGCTAGCCAACCCCTCCACTTT. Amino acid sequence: CASSLGGAGASQPLHF.